This T cell receptor (beta chain) emerged from a study of CD8 T cells in ankylosing spondylitis (dated by TCRdb to the late 2010s). Concerning the study at large: The study profiled T cell receptor beta repertoires in healthy donors and ankylosing spondylitis patients to find disease-linked TCR variants. Peripheral blood was sampled, and synovial fluid was also collected from ankylosing spondylitis patients. The whole study cohort included under 140 healthy donors and roughly 24 ankylosing spondylitis patients. The investigation overall reported the following: In peripheral blood, the disease-linked clones were found at relatively low frequencies and had a CD8+ phenotype. Some TCR beta motif variants had previously been reported in synovial fluid and blood of reactive arthritis patients, which suggested common disease-initiation mechanisms. Blood from ankylosing spondylitis patients appeared to be characterized by a TCR beta motif made up of under ten highly homologous amino acid variants. According to the report, matched synovial fluid samples from ankylosing spondylitis patients were significantly enriched for the disease-linked clones.

TCRdb records Illumina HiSeq 2500 as the sequencer. Quantitative 5'-RACE with molecular barcodes was the method used to prepare the TCR beta libraries. Per the source publication's procedure: A new computational method, built on a probabilistic model of VDJ rearrangement, was used to identify disease-linked TCR variants. TCRdb reanalyzed the raw reads on its own, using fastp at Q25 for trimming and MiXCR for clone calling, and kept in-frame beta chains. Entries are consolidated by CDR3 protein sequence, retaining the most common genes and DNA. What appears here as the V and J calls and clone size reflects TCRdb's work, not the paper's. The sample yields 450,000 or so distinct CDR3 sequences; 25% to 30% were counted once. 0.85% to 1% of the sample rests with the top ten. The CDR1 and CDR2 encoded by the germline V gene (reference sequence) are MNHEY and SMNVEV. The CDR3, cysteine through phenylalanine, is 14 amino acids long. Only CDR3 DNA remains: 42 bases, in frame from the first base. At the junction V is shortened by 5 bases and J by 7 bases, with 17 bases in between.

This clonotype occurred many times. Its recognized antigen is unknown. Within one base of it there is no much larger clone, and no base qualities were kept. The rearrangement combines TRBV27 with TRBJ1-2; the D gene is perhaps TRBD1, on 6 matching bases. Input material: blood, either unsorted or a sorted T cell fraction (not recorded which). This TCR derives from a male donor with ankylosing spondylitis. The base sequence is TGTGCCAGCAGTCAACCCGGGACACCACTTGGCTACACCTTC. It codes for CASSQPGTPLGYTF.